A single sample gave rise to the 21 T cell receptor beta chains below, sequenced in a study of technical replicates of blood from a few donors. Measured with immunoSEQ multiplex PCR; TCRdb has only the in-frame clones, and not every one. The table lists roughly 100,000 clones, 96% of them singletons. The specimen sequenced was T cells isolated from PBMCs. The receptors shown here come from a human donor in good health.

V is TRBV2 and J is TRBJ2-1; possible D gene TRBD1, 6 bases. The CDR3 loop spans 14 amino acids. Trimming took 3 bases from V and 9 from J, leaving 15 bases between them. The germline gives CDR1 SNHLY, CDR2 FYNNEI. CDR3 region: CASSENIQGIEQFF. The CDR3 DNA is TGTGCCAGCAGTGAGAATATTCAGGGGATTGAGCAGTTCTTC.

The count of this clone is one. The chain combines TRBV5-1 with TRBJ2-1, with 14 bases identical to TRBD2. The germline V gene encodes CDR1 SGHRS and CDR2 YFSETQ. CDR3 length equals 15 residues. The J segment lost 9 bases and the V segment lost 5 bases, leaving 7 bases of the junction unmatched. The CDR3 loop is CASSSTSGGAGEQFF. As DNA, the CDR3 is TGCGCCAGCAGTTCGACTAGCGGGGGGGCCGGTGAGCAGTTCTTC.

J is TRBJ2-7 and V is TRBV4-2; 8 bases are shared with TRBD1. Germline-derived CDR1 and CDR2 are LGHNA and YNFKEQ. The CDR3 loop spans 15 amino acids. V shed 6 bases, J shed 4 bases, and the junction held 11 bases outside the gene matches. The CDR3 is CASRERQGRPYEQYF. For the CDR3, the DNA is TGTGCCAGCAGAGAAAGACAGGGGCGCCCATACGAGCAGTACTTC.

V gene TRBV10-3 combines with J gene TRBJ1-6; no reliable D call. Germline CDR1 and CDR2: ENHRY and SYGVKD. CDR3 size: 14 residues. Deletions cut 6 bases from V and 8 bases from J, with 14 bases between. CDR3 nucleotide sequence: TGTGCCATCAGGAGGGAAGAAGGTTATTCACCCCTCCACTTT. This translates into CAIRREEGYSPLHF.

This chain uses TRBV7-2 with TRBJ2-1; 8 bases map to TRBD2. Germline V gene lookup returns CDR1 SGHTA and CDR2 FQGNSA. The ends lost 0 bases at V and 9 bases at J; junction bases unmatched: 10. This CDR3 contains 16 residues. CDR3 coding DNA: TGTGCCAGCAGCTTAGCGCTAAGCGGGGGAGTTGGTGAGCAGTTCTTC. It translates to CASSLALSGGVGEQFF.

The J gene is TRBJ1-1, the V gene TRBV27; D perhaps matches TRBD1 (6 bases). This CDR3 comprises 15 residues. V lost 4 bases and J 4 bases, leaving 16 bases between the germline ends. CDR1 and CDR2 from the germline V gene are MNHEY and SMNVEV (reference sequence). CDR3 in DNA: TGTGCCAGCAGTTCGAACAGGGTCATCGGCACTGAAGCTTTCTTT. Residues: CASSSNRVIGTEAFF.

The chain's CDR3 is CASSEGQGVLEQYF. In nucleotides, the CDR3 is TGTGCCAGCAGCGAAGGACAGGGGGTTCTCGAGCAGTACTTC. The V and J genes are TRBV7-9 and TRBJ2-7; 10 bases are a match to TRBD1. Trimming took 5 bases from V and 6 from J; bases not matched to a gene: 7. CDR1 is SEHNR and CDR2 is FQNEAQ in the germline V gene (reference sequence). The CDR3 length is 14 residues.

The chain recombines TRBV5-1 with TRBJ1-4, with D perhaps TRBD1 (5 bases). CDR1 and CDR2 from the germline V gene are SGHRS and YFSETQ. V dropped 7 bases and J dropped 8 bases, with 18 bases sitting between them. The CDR3 has 14 amino acids. The CDR3 sequence is CASSPRQGGEKLFF. The CDR3 DNA is TGCGCCAGCTCCCCTCGGCAGGGAGGCGAAAAACTGTTTTTT.

The CDR3 here is CASSQDSNTEAFF. DNA of the CDR3: TGTGCCAGCAGCCAGGACAGCAACACTGAAGCTTTCTTT. This chain uses TRBV7-6 with TRBJ1-1; perhaps TRBD1 as D (6 bases). Germline V CDR1 and CDR2: SGHVS, FNYEAQ. The CDR3 sequence is 13 residues long. The germline V and J ends were trimmed by 5 bases and 2 bases, with 9 bases remaining between them.

This rearrangement joins TRBV4-1 to TRBJ2-7; 7 bases fit TRBD1. The CDR3 contains 16 residues. Germline values: CDR1 MGHRA, CDR2 YSYEKL. V was pared by 0 bases and J by 0 bases, with 5 bases of the junction left unmatched. The DNA for the CDR3 is TGCGCCAGCAGCCAAGATCAGGACAGGTTCTCCTACGAGCAGTACTTC. This gives the protein CASSQDQDRFSYEQYF.

The V gene is TRBV10-2, the J gene TRBJ2-7; 7 bases map to TRBD2. Trimming at V came to 7 bases and at J to 2 bases, leaving 5 bases not matched to a gene. Germline loops: CDR1 WSHSY, CDR2 SAAADI. The CDR3 is 13 amino acids. The CDR3 is CASTSGAPYEQYF. CDR3 sequence (DNA): TGCGCCAGCACAAGCGGGGCCCCCTACGAGCAGTACTTC.

This chain joins TRBV30 and TRBJ2-1; TRBD2 matches at 10 bases. The CDR3 spans 15 residues. The J segment lost 3 bases and the V segment lost 3 bases, leaving 5 bases of the junction unmatched. Germline CDR1 and CDR2: GTSNPN and SVGIG (reference sequence). This chain's CDR3 is CAWRDERGGYNEQFF. As DNA, the CDR3 is TGTGCCTGGAGGGACGAGCGGGGGGGCTACAATGAGCAGTTCTTC.

The table lists this clone with a count of one. The CDR3 loop is CAIRGAGGPEETQYF. CDR3 in DNA: TGTGCCATCAGGGGAGCGGGAGGGCCGGAGGAGACCCAGTACTTC. The chain carries TRBV10-3 and TRBJ2-5; TRBD2 matches 10 bases. With 6 bases clipped from V and 5 bases from J, the junction kept 9 bases outside the gene matches. The CDR3 totals 15 residues. Germline V lookup: CDR1 ENHRY, CDR2 SYGVKD.

Here the CDR3 reads CASRVTGSVYEQYF. CDR3 DNA sequence: TGTGCCAGCAGGGTAACAGGGTCGGTCTACGAGCAGTACTTC. The rearrangement joins TRBV2 to TRBJ2-7; possibly TRBD1 for D (6 bases). The V end was cut by 6 bases, the J end by 3 bases, with 15 bases between. This CDR3 region has 14 residues. From germline, CDR1 is SNHLY and CDR2 FYNNEI. The whole variable domain, filled in from reference TRBV2 and TRBJ2-7, reads EPEVTQTPSHQVTQMGQEVILRCVPISNHLYFYWYRQILGQKVEFLVSFYNNEISEKSEIFDDQFSVERPDGSNFTLKIRSTKLEDSAMYFCASRVTGSVYEQYFGPGTRLTVT.

The V gene is TRBV7-8, the J gene TRBJ2-2, with D tentatively TRBD2 (6 bases). V shed 3 bases and J shed 6 bases, with 11 bases lying between them. Germline CDR1 is SGHVS and CDR2 is FQNEAQ. This CDR3 has 14 amino acids. The chain's CDR3 is CASSFPGGPGELFF. The DNA of the CDR3 is TGTGCCAGCAGCTTCCCCGGGGGACCCGGGGAGCTGTTTTTT.

The rearrangement uses TRBV28 and TRBJ2-7; 9 bases align to TRBD1. Germline V gives CDR1 MDHEN, CDR2 SYDVKM. The CDR3 totals 15 residues. V dropped 5 bases and J dropped 1; count of bases not matched to a gene: 6. The CDR3 nucleotides read TGTGCCAGCAGTATAAGACAGGGGGTTTCCTACGAGCAGTACTTC. As protein: CASSIRQGVSYEQYF.

This sequence joins TRBV19 and TRBJ1-1, with D tentatively TRBD1 (5 bases). The CDR3 is made up of 14 amino acids. CDR1 is LNHDA and CDR2 is SQIVND in the germline V gene (reference sequence). V was shortened by 3 bases and J by 6 bases, with 14 bases between the two germline ends. CDR3 amino acids: CASSIGTGASEAFF. In DNA, the CDR3 is TGTGCCAGTAGTATTGGGACTGGGGCGTCTGAAGCTTTCTTT.

The chain has TRBV29-1 and TRBJ2-1, with TRBD2 matching over 8 bases. The CDR3 contains 15 residues. J gave up 2 bases and V 2 bases, and 5 bases lay outside the gene matches. Germline CDR1 reads SQVTM; CDR2 reads ANQGSEA. The DNA for the CDR3 is TGCAGCGTTGAACAACTAGCGGCCACCTACAATGAGCAGTTCTTC. It is translated as CSVEQLAATYNEQFF.

The genes are TRBV11-2 and TRBJ2-3, with D hard to call. The germline V and J ends were trimmed by 5 bases and 1 base, with 10 bases remaining between them. The CDR3 spans 14 residues. Germline V CDR1 and CDR2: SGHAT, FQNNGV. The CDR3 sequence is CASSLLIGTDTQYF. CDR3 nucleotide sequence: TGTGCCAGCAGCCTACTTATAGGCACAGATACGCAGTATTTT.

The CDR3 DNA reads TGTGCCAGCATGGCAGGGGGTTCCTACGAGCAGTACTTC. As protein: CASMAGGSYEQYF. The chain uses TRBV2 and TRBJ2-7; 7 bases agree with TRBD1. CDR3 length: 13 amino acids. Germline V lookup: CDR1 SNHLY, CDR2 FYNNEI. V was pared by 7 bases and J by 1 base, with 4 bases of the junction left unmatched. The whole variable domain, remainder taken from reference TRBV2 and TRBJ2-7, is EPEVTQTPSHQVTQMGQEVILRCVPISNHLYFYWYRQILGQKVEFLVSFYNNEISEKSEIFDDQFSVERPDGSNFTLKIRSTKLEDSAMYFCASMAGGSYEQYFGPGTRLTVT.

The gene calls are TRBV6-4 and TRBJ2-1; weak D call: TRBD2 (5 bases). Germline CDR1 is MRHNA and CDR2 is SNTAGT. The CDR3 is made up of 15 amino acids. V lost 6 bases and J 6 bases, leaving 18 bases between the germline ends. CDR3 in DNA: TGTGCCAGCAGCGCGGAGGCTAGTACTGGCAATGAGCAGTTCTTC. Amino acid sequence: CASSAEASTGNEQFF.